The 25 T cell receptor beta chains presented below share a single source sample, sequenced in a study of shared clonotypes between healthy human individuals. Cells designated naive CD8 were CD45RO-negative and were positively selected for CCR7, with terminally differentiated effector memory CD45RA+ cells excluded. Produced via immunoSEQ multiplex PCR; TCRdb's table is partial and in-frame only. The repertoire consists of around 2.1 million clones, with just over 90% occurring once and the leading ten covering about 1.8%. The specimen sequenced was naive CD8+ T cells from PBMCs. The receptors shown here come from a man younger than 35 in good health. Some clones in this sample may be carry-over from other donors' samples.

CDR3 amino acids: CASSLVQGAGNSYEQYF. The CDR3 coding sequence is TGTGCCAGCAGTTTAGTGCAGGGAGCGGGAAATTCCTACGAGCAGTACTTC. The chain carries TRBV28 and TRBJ2-7; 7 bases map to TRBD2. CDR3 length equals 17 residues. Trimming at V came to 2 bases and at J to 1 base, leaving 11 bases not matched to a gene. CDR1 MDHEN and CDR2 SYDVKM come from the germline V gene.

The rearrangement links TRBV2 to TRBJ2-3, with unresolved D. The CDR3 has 12 amino acids. Germline loops: CDR1 SNHLY, CDR2 FYNNEI. The V and J ends lost 1 base and 7 bases respectively, with 6 bases between them. The CDR3 sequence is CASSEVSHTQYF. The CDR3 nucleotides read TGTGCCAGCAGTGAAGTTTCCCATACGCAGTATTTT.

This clone was seen only once. The rearrangement uses TRBV7-6 and TRBJ2-1; 7 bases are a match to TRBD2. The germline V gene encodes CDR1 SGHVS and CDR2 FNYEAQ. This CDR3 comprises 17 residues. The V segment lost 2 bases and the J segment 5 bases; nucleotides outside the gene matches: 12. The CDR3 protein is CASSLTVRKGLNNEQFF. CDR3 in DNA: TGTGCCAGCAGCTTAACCGTACGGAAGGGACTAAACAATGAGCAGTTCTTC. Based on the CDR3 plus reference TRBV7-6 and TRBJ2-1, the full variable domain is GAGVSQSPRYKVTKRGQDVALRCDPISGHVSLYWYRQALGQGPEFLTYFNYEAQQDKSGLPNDRFSAERPEGSISTLTIQRTEQRDSAMYRCASSLTVRKGLNNEQFFGPGTRLTVL.

The rearrangement joins TRBV29-1 to TRBJ1-1; 7 bases fit TRBD1. Germline assignment: CDR1 SQVTM and CDR2 ANQGSEA. This CDR3 region has 15 residues. Germline trimming cut 7 bases from V and 1 base from J; bases unmatched to any gene: 12. The CDR3 spells CSANYLDRANTEAFF. The CDR3 region has the DNA TGCAGCGCCAACTACCTTGACAGGGCGAACACTGAAGCTTTCTTT. Supplemented by reference TRBV29-1 and TRBJ1-1, the full variable domain reads SAVISQKPSRDICQRGTSLTIQCQVDSQVTMMFWYRQQPGQSLTLIATANQGSEATYESGFVIDKFPISRPNLTFSTLTVSNMSPEDSSIYLCSANYLDRANTEAFFGQGTRLTVV.

This chain uses TRBV9 with TRBJ1-4; the D gene is possibly TRBD1 (6 bases). CDR1 is SGDLS, CDR2 YYNGEE, per germline. The CDR3 runs 15 residues. Trimming removed 2 bases at V and 5 bases at J, with 13 bases between. The CDR3 nucleotides read TGTGCCAGCAGCGTCGCAGGGGCCGTCAATGAAAAACTGTTTTTT. Translation gives CASSVAGAVNEKLFF.

This rearrangement joins TRBV28 to TRBJ2-1; D may be TRBD1 (5 bases). CDR3 length: 14 amino acids. CDR1 is MDHEN, CDR2 SYDVKM, per germline. V dropped 10 bases and J dropped 2 bases, with 15 bases sitting between them. For the CDR3, the DNA is TGTGCCATCTCATCAATGGGGCCCTACAATGAGCAGTTCTTC. It translates to CAISSMGPYNEQFF.

The genes are TRBV5-4 and TRBJ2-1; 9 bases match TRBD1. V shed 3 bases, J shed 4 bases, and the junction held 8 bases outside the gene matches. The length of the CDR3 is 16 residues. The germline V gene has CDR1 SGHNT and CDR2 YYREEE (reference sequence). Here the CDR3 reads CASSSNRDRVYNEQFF. In DNA, the CDR3 is TGTGCCAGCAGCTCCAACCGGGACAGGGTTTACAATGAGCAGTTCTTC.

The chain uses TRBV27 and TRBJ2-5; D is possibly TRBD1 (6 bases). The J call may be mistaken, given a closer DNA end match to TRBJ2-7. The CDR3 contains 13 residues. CDR1 and CDR2 (germline): MNHEY, SMNVEV (reference sequence). As DNA, the CDR3 is TGTGCCAGCAGTTTCAACAGGGTCCACGAGCAGTACTTC. It specifies CASSFNRVHEQYF.

The rearrangement links TRBV2 to TRBJ1-3, with D unresolved. The CDR3 extends over 16 amino acids. Per germline, CDR1 SNHLY and CDR2 FYNNEI. Trimming shortened V by 8 bases and J by 0 bases, and 17 bases separated the two germline ends. CDR3 DNA: TGTGCCAGCTGGGGTTGGCTTCCCAGCTCTGGAAACACCATATATTTT. Amino acid sequence: CASWGWLPSSGNTIYF.

Remarks on this clone: Additional DNA sequences in this sample encode the identical CDR3. The chain couples TRBV18 to TRBJ2-1, with 13 bases aligning to TRBD2. V shed 0 bases, J shed 3 bases, and the junction held 5 bases outside the gene matches. Germline CDR1 reads KGHSH; CDR2 reads LQKENI. This CDR3 is 18 amino acids long. CDR3 loop: CASSPPGLAGSYYNEQFF. CDR3 bases: TGTGCCAGCTCACCACCGGGACTAGCGGGATCGTACTACAATGAGCAGTTCTTC. Variable domain in full (rest from reference TRBV18 and TRBJ2-1): NAGVMQNPRHLVRRRGQEARLRCSPMKGHSHVYWYRQLPEEGLKFMVYLQKENIIDESGMPKERFSAEFPKEGPSILRIQQVVRGDSAAYFCASSPPGLAGSYYNEQFFGPGTRLTVL.

The rearrangement joins TRBV9 to TRBJ2-1; 7 nucleotides match TRBD2. This CDR3 region has 14 residues. The V and J ends lost 6 bases and 2 bases, in that order; junction bases with no gene match: 5. Germline CDR1 reads SGDLS; CDR2 reads YYNGEE. CDR3 amino acids: CASNSGGTYNEQFF. CDR3 sequence (DNA): TGTGCCAGCAATTCCGGGGGGACCTACAATGAGCAGTTCTTC.

This clone was picked up a small number of times. The rearrangement uses TRBV4-1 and TRBJ1-2, with D tentatively TRBD1 (5 bases). Trimming removed 3 bases from V and 4 bases from J, with 12 bases in between. Germline CDR1 is MGHRA and CDR2 is YSYEKL. CDR3 length: 14 amino acids. CDR3 amino acids: CASSQVGLPYGYTF. CDR3 DNA sequence: TGCGCCAGCAGCCAGGTGGGACTGCCCTATGGCTACACCTTC.

The chain is built from TRBV6-5 and TRBJ2-7; no clear D gene. CDR3 size: 15 residues. Looked up from germline, CDR1 is MNHEY and CDR2 is SVGAGI. Trimming removed 2 bases from V and 2 bases from J, with 13 bases in between. The DNA for the CDR3 is TGTGCCAGCAGTTACGTCGCAGAAACCCCCTACGAGCAGTACTTC. Translation gives CASSYVAETPYEQYF.

The V and J genes are TRBV7-9 and TRBJ2-7; D unresolved. Trimming pared 2 bases from V and 3 bases from J, leaving 8 bases between. The V gene's germline CDR1 is SEHNR and CDR2 FQNEAQ (reference sequence). The CDR3 sequence is 13 residues long. In nucleotides, the CDR3 is TGTGCCAGCAGCTTATCGACACTCTACGAGCAGTACTTC. It codes for CASSLSTLYEQYF.

The chain combines TRBV29-1 with TRBJ2-5, with D possibly TRBD2 on 6 matching bases. Trimming took 3 bases from V and 2 from J, leaving 22 bases between them. Germline V gives CDR1 SQVTM, CDR2 ANQGSEA. The CDR3 sequence is 17 residues long. The CDR3 nucleotides are TGCAGCGTTGATTGGTTTGAGACTAGGGCTTTTCAAGAGACCCAGTACTTC. This codes for CSVDWFETRAFQETQYF.

The chain uses TRBV7-9 and TRBJ1-4; D is possibly TRBD1 (6 bases). The CDR3 is made up of 17 amino acids. The germline V and J ends were trimmed by 5 bases and 4 bases, with 20 bases remaining between them. Germline V gives CDR1 SEHNR, CDR2 FQNEAQ (reference sequence). CDR3 in amino acids: CASSRTARNLNNEKLFF. CDR3 in DNA: TGTGCCAGCAGCCGGACAGCCCGAAACCTTAATAATGAAAAACTGTTTTTT.

The chain uses TRBV27 and TRBJ2-7; TRBD1 or TRBD2 may be the D gene (6 bases each). CDR3 length: 13 residues. V lost 6 bases and J lost 5, with 14 bases in between. The germline CDR1 and CDR2 sequences are MNHEY and SMNVEV (reference sequence). In nucleotides, the CDR3 is TGTGCCAGCAGCTCAAGGGGGGCTCACGAGCAGTACTTC. Its protein product is CASSSRGAHEQYF.

V is TRBV5-6 and J is TRBJ2-1; no definite D call. The CDR3 is 13 residues long. Germline values: CDR1 SGHDT, CDR2 YYEEEE. V was shortened by 2 bases and J by 10 bases, with 13 bases between the two germline ends. CDR3: CASSFSGTDEQFF. In DNA form, the CDR3 reads TGTGCCAGCAGCTTCTCAGGAACAGACGAGCAGTTCTTC.

V and J are TRBV6-1 and TRBJ1-2; D possibly corresponds to TRBD1 (5 bases). The germline gives CDR1 MNHNS, CDR2 SASEGT. The CDR3 is made up of 13 amino acids. Trimming took off 6 bases at V and 2 bases at J, with 10 bases between the two ends. CDR3 DNA sequence: TGTGCCAGCAGGCAGACAGAAAACTATGGCTACACCTTC. Residues: CASRQTENYGYTF.

The chain uses TRBV5-1 and TRBJ2-7, with 9 bases that match TRBD2. The CDR3 runs 16 residues. Looked up from germline, CDR1 is SGHRS and CDR2 is YFSETQ. The V and J ends lost 2 bases and 2 bases, in that order; junction bases with no gene match: 8. CDR3 residues: CASSLIVGGRAYEQYF. CDR3 sequence (DNA): TGCGCCAGCAGCTTAATAGTAGGCGGGAGGGCCTACGAGCAGTACTTC.

The sample holds one count of this clone. The CDR3 is CAISETLQSSSHEQFF. For the CDR3, the DNA is TGTGCCATCAGTGAGACTTTACAGAGCTCTTCCCATGAGCAGTTCTTC. V gene TRBV10-3 combines with J gene TRBJ2-1; D remains ambiguous. The V end was cut by 2 bases, the J end by 8 bases, with 19 bases between. CDR1 ENHRY and CDR2 SYGVKD come from the germline V gene. The CDR3 is 16 residues long.

With regard to this clone: In the same sample, other DNA sequences code for this CDR3. This chain joins TRBV27 and TRBJ1-2, with 7 bases aligning to TRBD1. CDR3 size: 14 residues. The germline V gene encodes CDR1 MNHEY and CDR2 SMNVEV (reference sequence). Losses at the gene ends were 4 bases for V and 4 bases for J; bases not matched to a gene: 6. CDR3 residues: CASSYTGTAYGYTF. In nucleotides, the CDR3 is TGTGCCAGCAGTTATACCGGGACAGCCTATGGCTACACCTTC.

V and J are TRBV10-3 and TRBJ2-1; a weak D match, TRBD2 (5 bases). CDR3 size: 17 residues. Trimming took off 0 bases at V and 5 bases at J, with 17 bases between the two ends. CDR1 ENHRY and CDR2 SYGVKD come from the germline V gene. The CDR3 DNA sequence: TGTGCCATCAGTGAGTCGACATTCAGCGGAAAAAACAATGAGCAGTTCTTC. Its translation is CAISESTFSGKNNEQFF.

The chain combines TRBV27 with TRBJ2-7; D possibly uses TRBD1 or TRBD2 (6 bases each). The CDR3 extends over 16 amino acids. Germline loops: CDR1 MNHEY, CDR2 SMNVEV (reference sequence). Trimming took off 7 bases at V and 2 bases at J, with 21 bases between the two ends. The CDR3 loop is CASTIRGPVGTYEQYF. For the CDR3, the DNA is TGTGCCAGCACCATCCGGGGGCCGGTTGGTACCTACGAGCAGTACTTC.

The chain has TRBV5-1 and TRBJ1-3; D is unresolved. V lost 0 bases and J lost 8, with 12 bases in between. Germline-derived CDR1 and CDR2 are SGHRS and YFSETQ. CDR3 size: 14 residues. The CDR3 DNA reads TGCGCCAGCAGCTTGGCCGGCAGCGCCTACACCATATATTTT. Translating it yields CASSLAGSAYTIYF.